The next 24 T cell receptor beta chains were all read from a single sample in a study of T cells in Graves' hyperthyroidism and ophthalmopathy. TCR beta CDR3 sequences were amplified from RNA transcripts. First-round RT-PCR with HTBI primers amplified the TCR CDR3 region. TCRdb redid the calling of the multiplex PCR reads with MiXCR, one entry per CDR3 protein. The top ten hold roughly 6.6% of the sample, which has a few hundred thousand distinct CDR3 sequences, approximately 15% seen once. Sequenced sample: blood. The receptor set was obtained from a woman aged 25-40 years with Graves' hyperthyroidism.

This clonotype has at least ten counts. This chain links TRBV18 with TRBJ2-3; no firm D call. V was shortened by 5 bases and J by 3 bases, with 12 bases between the two germline ends. Germline CDR1 and CDR2: KGHSH and LQKENI. CDR3 length: 14 residues. Written as DNA, the CDR3 is TGTGCCAGCTCAGGGGAATTTGGTACAGATACGCAGTATTTT. Its protein is CASSGEFGTDTQYF.

The chain is built from TRBV20-1 and TRBJ1-2; D remains ambiguous. CDR1 is DFQATT and CDR2 is SNEGSKA in the germline V gene (reference sequence). The CDR3 totals 16 residues. The germline V and J ends were trimmed by 1 base and 2 bases, with 17 bases remaining between them. The CDR3 DNA is TGCAGTGCTAGAGCGCGCGCACGCCTGGGGAACTATGGCTACACCTTC. Residues: CSARARARLGNYGYTF.

Ten or more counts support this clonotype. This sequence joins TRBV6-2 or TRBV6-3 and TRBJ1-5; no definite D call. The length of the CDR3 is 14 residues. Between the trimmed V and J ends, which lost 4 bases and 6 bases, there was a span of 13 bases. Germline assignment: CDR1 MNHEY and CDR2 SVGEGT. This CDR3 reads CASSFTASGQPQHF. The CDR3 DNA reads TGTGCCAGCAGTTTCACGGCGAGCGGTCAGCCCCAGCATTTT.

This clonotype was detected many times. The gene calls are TRBV18 and TRBJ2-5, with D perhaps matching TRBD1 (6 bases). Germline lookup yields CDR1 KGHSH and CDR2 LQKENI. The length of the CDR3 is 14 residues. V lost 2 bases and J 7 bases, leaving 14 bases between the germline ends. This CDR3 reads CASSPMGARGTQYF. CDR3 nucleotides: TGTGCCAGCTCACCAATGGGGGCCCGGGGGACCCAGTACTTC.

This clonotype was seen a few times. V gene TRBV7-9 combines with J gene TRBJ1-6; D is ambiguous. The germline V gene has CDR1 SEHNR and CDR2 FQNEAQ (reference sequence). The CDR3 is 16 amino acids. V dropped 5 bases and J dropped 0 bases, with 11 bases sitting between them. For the CDR3, the DNA is TGTGCCAGCAGCCAGAATAGGAACTCCTATAATTCACCCCTCCACTTT. Its translation: CASSQNRNSYNSPLHF.

This clonotype was seen many times. The gene calls are TRBV20-1 and TRBJ2-7; 14 nucleotides align to TRBD2. This CDR3 has 17 amino acids. J lost 4 bases, V lost 2 bases, and 10 bases had no gene match. Germline V gene lookup returns CDR1 DFQATT and CDR2 SNEGSKA (reference sequence). The CDR3 DNA is TGCAGTGCTAGAAAGGGACTAGCGGGAGTTTTCCCTTACGAGCAGTACTTC. This codes for CSARKGLAGVFPYEQYF.

V is TRBV30 and J is TRBJ2-1, with D perhaps TRBD1 or TRBD2 (5 bases each). This CDR3 region has 11 residues. V was shortened by 0 bases and J by 12 bases, with 9 bases between the two germline ends. Germline V gives CDR1 GTSNPN, CDR2 SVGIG (reference sequence). Written as DNA, the CDR3 is TGTGCCTGGAGTGTACCGGGACCGCAGTTCTTC. This translates into CAWSVPGPQFF.

This clonotype showed up many times. The chain is built from TRBV12-3 or TRBV12-4 and TRBJ1-6, with D unclear. Deletions cut 3 bases from V and 6 bases from J, with 9 bases between. The length of the CDR3 is 14 residues. The CDR3 region is CASSFAGSNSPLHF. CDR3 in DNA: TGTGCCAGCAGTTTCGCCGGGTCTAATTCACCCCTCCACTTT.

The chain combines TRBV5-1 with TRBJ2-3, with D possibly being TRBD2 (6 bases). The germline gives CDR1 SGHRS, CDR2 YFSETQ. V shed 2 bases and J shed 6 bases, with 19 bases lying between them. The CDR3 has 16 amino acids. The CDR3: CASSFDVAVTGDTQYF. CDR3 coding DNA: TGCGCCAGCAGCTTTGACGTAGCGGTAACGGGGGATACGCAGTATTTT.

This clonotype was seen a few times. The genes are TRBV10-1 and TRBJ1-2; no clear D. The V gene lost 2 bases and the J gene lost 5 bases, with 15 bases spanning the gap. The CDR3 consists of 15 residues. Per germline, CDR1 WNHNN and CDR2 SYGVQD (reference sequence). CDR3 residues: CASSEQTYHFYGYTF. The CDR3 bases are TGCGCCAGCAGTGAGCAGACTTATCATTTTTATGGCTACACCTTC.

There are many counts of this clonotype. The CDR3 bases are TGTGCCAGCAGTTCCCCTACGGAGACCCAGTACTTC. This sequence encodes CASSSPTETQYF. The J gene is TRBJ2-5, the V gene TRBV28; no firm D call. Germline assignment: CDR1 MDHEN and CDR2 SYDVKM. The CDR3 covers 12 residues. V was clipped by 4 bases and J by 5 bases, with 8 bases between them.

This rearrangement joins TRBV4-1 to TRBJ2-1; weak D call: TRBD2 (7 bases). V shed 0 bases and J shed 12 bases, with 33 bases lying between them. Germline CDR1 and CDR2: MGHRA and YSYEKL. The CDR3 spans 20 residues. CDR3 nucleotide sequence: TGCGCCAGCAGCCAAGATTGGGGAAGCTGGGAGGGAGTCGGCAAGGGGGGGCAGTTCTTC. This encodes CASSQDWGSWEGVGKGGQFF.

The chain employs TRBV7-8 and TRBJ2-6, with D unresolved. CDR3 length: 15 amino acids. Trimming left V 5 bases short and J 4 bases short, with 12 bases between. CDR1 is SGHVS and CDR2 is FQNEAQ in the germline V gene. CDR3 in DNA: TGTGCCAGCAGCCAAACGGGTCGGGGGGCCAACGTCCTGACTTTC. Protein: CASSQTGRGANVLTF.

This clonotype appeared a few times. The rearrangement joins TRBV2 to TRBJ2-2; 12 bases line up with TRBD2. V gave up 8 bases and J gave up 3 bases; unmatched junction bases: 4. The CDR3 contains 15 residues. The germline CDR1 and CDR2 sequences are SNHLY and FYNNEI. Written as DNA, the CDR3 is TGTGCCAGCGAAACTAGCGGGAGGTACACCGGGGAGCTGTTTTTT. Translated: CASETSGRYTGELFF.

In its sample, this clonotype was seen once. This sequence joins TRBV5-1 and TRBJ1-6; D is unclear. Germline CDR1 and CDR2: SGHRS and YFSETQ. V was shortened by 0 bases and J by 8 bases, with 6 bases between the two germline ends. This CDR3 contains 13 residues. The CDR3 DNA reads as TGCGCCAGCAGCTTGGATTGGGATTCACCCCTCCACTTT. Translating gives CASSLDWDSPLHF.

Turning to this clonotype: This sequence may be a read error, since a much larger clone differs from it by one base. Lacking the conserved final phenylalanine or tryptophan, this CDR3 likely reflects a read error. The rearrangement joins TRBV18 to TRBJ1-1; D is unclear. V was cut by 6 bases and J by 8 bases, with 19 bases left in between. CDR3 size: 14 residues. Germline lookup yields CDR1 KGHSH and CDR2 LQKENI. CDR3 region: CASSYDHNRPEAFL. The CDR3 nucleotides are TGTGCCAGCTCGTATGACCACAATCGGCCGGAAGCTTTCCTT.

In this sample, this clonotype turned up many times. V and J are TRBV12-3 or TRBV12-4 and TRBJ1-3; D remains unclear. V was clipped by 3 bases and J by 0 bases, with 12 bases between them. The CDR3 has 16 residues. The chain's CDR3 is CASSLGSPISGNTIYF. The DNA of the CDR3 is TGTGCCAGCAGTTTGGGGAGCCCTATCTCTGGAAACACCATATATTTT.

A few counts support this clonotype. The rearrangement uses TRBV3-1 and TRBJ2-7; weak D call: TRBD2 (6 bases). The CDR3 covers 15 residues. The ends were cut back, 4 bases at V and 2 bases at J, with 15 bases in the middle. Germline V gene lookup returns CDR1 LGHDT and CDR2 YNNKEL (reference sequence). CDR3 region: CASSPAASVTYEQYF. CDR3 DNA sequence: TGTGCCAGCAGCCCGGCCGCTAGCGTTACCTACGAGCAGTACTTC.

As for this clonotype: This could be a read error, since a much larger clone is one nucleotide away. The rearrangement uses TRBV3-1 and TRBJ2-3, with unresolved D. Trimming took 1 base from V and 4 from J, leaving 6 bases between them. The CDR3 sequence is 13 residues long. CDR1 LGHDT and CDR2 YNNKEL come from the germline V gene (reference sequence). In DNA form, the CDR3 reads TGTGCCAGCAGCCAAGCACGGGCAGATACGCAGTATTTT. It specifies CASSQARADTQYF.

The chain employs TRBV19 and TRBJ1-1; 8 positions match TRBD1. Germline V lookup: CDR1 LNHDA, CDR2 SQIVND (reference sequence). CDR3 size: 13 residues. V shed 4 bases, J shed 5 bases, and the junction held 3 bases outside the gene matches. CDR3 in amino acids: CASSKQGDTEAFF. The CDR3 DNA sequence: TGTGCCAGTAGTAAACAGGGGGATACTGAAGCTTTCTTT. Drawing the rest from reference TRBV19 and TRBJ1-1, the complete variable domain is DGGITQSPKYLFRKEGQNVTLSCEQNLNHDAMYWYRQDPGQGLRLIYYSQIVNDFQKGDIAEGYSVSREKKESFPLTVTSAQKNPTAFYLCASSKQGDTEAFFGQGTRLTVV.

This clonotype occurred a few times. The chain has TRBV6-1 and TRBJ2-7; D perhaps matches TRBD1 (7 bases). V shed 7 bases and J shed 0 bases, with 13 bases lying between them. Germline assignment: CDR1 MNHNS and CDR2 SASEGT. CDR3 length: 14 amino acids. Here the CDR3 reads CASNRGGNSYEQYF. CDR3 sequence (DNA): TGTGCCAGCAACAGGGGAGGAAACTCCTACGAGCAGTACTTC.

Comment on this clonotype: The limits of the CDR3 on the DNA are not certain, so only TCRdb's listed CDR3 is given. The genes are TRBV2 and TRBJ2-6; the DNA was not compared with TRBD1, the D call given in the table. Germline CDR1 and CDR2: SNHLY and FYNNEI. The CDR3 length is 19 residues, termini included. Here the CDR3 reads CASSGSGQSVASGANVLAF.

This clonotype was detected many times. V is TRBV7-3 and J is TRBJ2-1; TRBD2 matches at 12 bases. The CDR3 runs to 18 residues. CDR1 and CDR2 (germline): SGHTA, FQGTGA. The junction had 11 bases not matched to a gene; V was cut back by 2 bases and J by 6 bases. The CDR3 nucleotides are TGTGCCAGCAGCTTACGGAGCAAGACTAGCGGGAGACTCAATGAGCAGTTCTTC. Its protein product is CASSLRSKTSGRLNEQFF.

The rearrangement uses TRBV4-3 and TRBJ2-3, with D perhaps TRBD2 (7 bases). V shed 3 bases and J shed 4 bases, with 20 bases lying between them. Germline CDR1 reads LGHNA; CDR2 reads YSLEER. This CDR3 has 17 residues. The CDR3 sequence: CASSHGAQGGGADTQYF. Here the CDR3 DNA reads TGCGCCAGCAGCCATGGAGCGCAGGGAGGGGGTGCAGATACGCAGTATTTT.